This TCR beta chain came from a study of blood T cells in healthy people across ages. Notes on the study in general: Conclusively comparing naive with antigen-experienced cells was impossible with unsorted PBMCs. Age advanced and TCR beta diversity per million T cells fell, roughly linearly.

Researchers collected approximately 9.5 milliliters of peripheral blood from every single donor. Isolating PBMCs gave at least 6.5 million of these cells per sample. As for this clonotype: The antigen is undetermined.

With 0 bases removed from V and 1 base from J, the gap between germline ends came to 9 bases. Germline V gene sequence: CDR1 DFQATT, CDR2 SNEGSKA (reference sequence). The CDR3 has 14 amino acids. Combining a sample-barcoded 5' primer with a J-beta primer mix, a second PCR ran for roughly 7 to 12 cycles. TCRdb itself ran the 5' RACE reads through MiXCR, one entry per CDR3 protein. Of 580,000 or so distinct CDR3 sequences in the sample, 45% to 55% were seen once. The sequencing sample was made of blood. This TCR was recovered from a man older than 75 in good health. The gene calls are TRBV20-1 and TRBJ1-1; TRBD1 might be the D (6 bases). The CDR3 bases are TGCAGTGCTAGAGAGGGGACAACGAACACTGAAGCTTTCTTT. This encodes CSAREGTTNTEAFF.